This T cell receptor (beta chain) emerged from a study of T cell changes during pregnancy in multiple sclerosis. The table came from immunoSEQ multiplex PCR; TCRdb's copy has only in-frame clones and leaves some out. The profile covers about 110,000 clones, with 80% to 95% appearing a single time and less than 2% taken by the ten largest. This clone occurred once. Germline values: CDR1 SGDLS, CDR2 YYNGEE. CDR3 size: 15 residues. Trimming stripped 0 bases from V and 3 bases from J, with 9 bases between. The chain combines TRBV9 with TRBJ2-2; D is possibly TRBD2 (6 bases). The sample consisted of peripheral blood, taken in the third trimester of pregnancy. This clonotype was obtained from a female donor with multiple sclerosis, enrolled in a pregnancy study. The CDR3 sequence: CASSVGGADTGELFF. The CDR3 DNA reads as TGTGCCAGCAGCGTAGGCGGGGCGGACACCGGGGAGCTGTTTTTT.